Listed below are T cell receptor beta chains from one sample, sequenced in a study of T cell responses to AZD1222 COVID-19 vaccine. Libraries were prepared by immunoSEQ multiplex PCR; TCRdb keeps only in-frame clonotypes and omits some of them. The sample has 150,000 to 200,000 clones, about 87% seen once; the top ten hold 4.3%. The source was peripheral blood, collected 28 days after the second dose of the MenACWY control vaccine. All receptors derive from an adult who received the MenACWY meningococcal vaccine as a control. Each CDR3 is given with its conserved first and last residue. A D gene is named only where the DNA matches it firmly.

cdr3_aa: CASSYPPGTGTNEKLFF
d_call: -
v_call: TRBV6-2/TRBV6-3
j_call: TRBJ1-4

cdr3_aa: CASSVGVGNYNEQFF
d_call: -
v_call: TRBV9
j_call: TRBJ2-1

cdr3_aa: CASSPTGGGDQPQHF
d_call: -
v_call: TRBV3-1/TRBV3-2
j_call: TRBJ1-5

cdr3_aa: CASSRGGASEKLFF
d_call: -
v_call: TRBV28
j_call: TRBJ1-4

cdr3_aa: CASSRAQGYTGELFF
d_call: -
v_call: TRBV28
j_call: TRBJ2-2

cdr3_aa: CASSSQGATTYGYTF
d_call: -
v_call: TRBV4-2
j_call: TRBJ1-2

cdr3_aa: CASSVGADRGFSYEQYF
d_call: TRBD1
v_call: TRBV25-1
j_call: TRBJ2-7

cdr3_aa: CASSERDSSNEQFF
d_call: -
v_call: TRBV7-3
j_call: TRBJ2-1

cdr3_aa: CAISESDRTGELFF
d_call: -
v_call: TRBV10-3
j_call: TRBJ2-2

cdr3_aa: CASSPRGAGSTSEQFF
d_call: -
v_call: TRBV7-2
j_call: TRBJ2-1

cdr3_aa: CASSRTTTNEKLFF
d_call: -
v_call: TRBV27
j_call: TRBJ1-4

cdr3_aa: CASSFGSGSTDTQYF
d_call: -
v_call: TRBV27
j_call: TRBJ2-3

cdr3_aa: CASSLWGRGNTGELFF
d_call: -
v_call: TRBV28
j_call: TRBJ2-2

cdr3_aa: CASTPGRFSSYEQYF
d_call: -
v_call: TRBV28
j_call: TRBJ2-7

cdr3_aa: CASSADSTYEQYF
d_call: -
v_call: TRBV2
j_call: TRBJ2-7

cdr3_aa: CASSPIAGALEQYF
d_call: TRBD2
v_call: TRBV18
j_call: TRBJ2-7

cdr3_aa: CASSSQRDTEAFF
d_call: -
v_call: TRBV19
j_call: TRBJ1-1

cdr3_aa: CASSQGRGNYGYTF
d_call: TRBD1
v_call: TRBV14
j_call: TRBJ1-2

cdr3_aa: CASRGDSMNTEAFF
d_call: TRBD1
v_call: TRBV28
j_call: TRBJ1-1

cdr3_aa: CASSGTDFYEQYF
d_call: TRBD1
v_call: TRBV5-6
j_call: TRBJ2-7

cdr3_aa: CASSTQGIGGEQYF
d_call: -
v_call: TRBV7-2
j_call: TRBJ2-7

cdr3_aa: CAISEGGQPQHF
d_call: TRBD1
v_call: TRBV10-3
j_call: TRBJ1-5

cdr3_aa: CAWSVLGEGQPQHF
d_call: -
v_call: TRBV30
j_call: TRBJ1-5

cdr3_aa: CAWSRDLTDEQFF
d_call: -
v_call: TRBV30
j_call: TRBJ2-1

cdr3_aa: CASSEGSGASEQYF
d_call: TRBD2
v_call: TRBV10-2
j_call: TRBJ2-7

cdr3_aa: CASSYPRDFYTF
d_call: -
v_call: TRBV6-6
j_call: TRBJ1-2

cdr3_aa: CASSGTRNTGELFF
d_call: -
v_call: TRBV10-1
j_call: TRBJ2-2

cdr3_aa: CASSYPQGMNSPLHF
d_call: TRBD1
v_call: TRBV6-5
j_call: TRBJ1-6

cdr3_aa: CASSDVGSPNEKLFF
d_call: -
v_call: TRBV6-1
j_call: TRBJ1-4

cdr3_aa: CASSNSLNSGNTIYF
d_call: -
v_call: TRBV5-5
j_call: TRBJ1-3

cdr3_aa: CASSAGQGGEKLFF
d_call: TRBD1
v_call: TRBV10-1
j_call: TRBJ1-4

cdr3_aa: CASSLAIRTGTQPQHF
d_call: TRBD1
v_call: TRBV5-5
j_call: TRBJ1-5

cdr3_aa: CASSRGTGIINIQYF
d_call: -
v_call: TRBV27
j_call: TRBJ2-4

cdr3_aa: CASSRAGTKYEQYF
d_call: -
v_call: TRBV18
j_call: TRBJ2-7

cdr3_aa: CASSVASSGNTIYF
d_call: -
v_call: TRBV9
j_call: TRBJ1-3

cdr3_aa: CASSQDWGQGDTEAFF
d_call: -
v_call: TRBV3-1/TRBV3-2
j_call: TRBJ1-1

cdr3_aa: CASSLDQLPNTGELFF
d_call: -
v_call: TRBV11-2
j_call: TRBJ2-2

cdr3_aa: CSASFVQGVTEAFF
d_call: -
v_call: TRBV20-1
j_call: TRBJ1-1

cdr3_aa: CASSYTGLETQYF
d_call: -
v_call: TRBV11-2
j_call: TRBJ2-5

cdr3_aa: CASSQGRVRYTEAFF
d_call: -
v_call: TRBV4-1
j_call: TRBJ1-1

cdr3_aa: CSVGRVGADTQYF
d_call: -
v_call: TRBV29-1
j_call: TRBJ2-3

cdr3_aa: CASKPGEGNQPQHF
d_call: -
v_call: TRBV2
j_call: TRBJ1-5

cdr3_aa: CAWKGQGGSAEAFF
d_call: TRBD1
v_call: TRBV30
j_call: TRBJ1-1

cdr3_aa: CASGQPQGGYTF
d_call: -
v_call: TRBV12-5
j_call: TRBJ1-2

cdr3_aa: CATMADTLTDTQYF
d_call: -
v_call: TRBV24-1
j_call: TRBJ2-3

cdr3_aa: CASSWDRALSNYGYTF
d_call: TRBD1
v_call: TRBV2
j_call: TRBJ1-2